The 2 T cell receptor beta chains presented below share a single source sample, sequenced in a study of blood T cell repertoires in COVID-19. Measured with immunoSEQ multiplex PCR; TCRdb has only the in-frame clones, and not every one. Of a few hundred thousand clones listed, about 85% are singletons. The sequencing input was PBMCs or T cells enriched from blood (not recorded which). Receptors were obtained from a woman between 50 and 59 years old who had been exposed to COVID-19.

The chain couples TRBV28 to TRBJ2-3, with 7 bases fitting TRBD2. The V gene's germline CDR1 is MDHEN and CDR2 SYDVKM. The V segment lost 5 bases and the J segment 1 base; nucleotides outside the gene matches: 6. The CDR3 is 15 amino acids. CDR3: CASSPGGLRTDTQYF. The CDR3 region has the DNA TGTGCCAGCAGTCCTGGGGGACTACGCACAGATACGCAGTATTTT.

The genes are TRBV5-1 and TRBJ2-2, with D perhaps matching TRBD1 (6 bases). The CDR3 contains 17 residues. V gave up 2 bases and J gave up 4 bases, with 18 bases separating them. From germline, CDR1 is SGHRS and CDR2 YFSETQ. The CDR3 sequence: CASSFKPGQGTTGELFF. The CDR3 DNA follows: TGCGCCAGCAGCTTCAAGCCGGGACAAGGGACCACCGGGGAGCTGTTTTTT.